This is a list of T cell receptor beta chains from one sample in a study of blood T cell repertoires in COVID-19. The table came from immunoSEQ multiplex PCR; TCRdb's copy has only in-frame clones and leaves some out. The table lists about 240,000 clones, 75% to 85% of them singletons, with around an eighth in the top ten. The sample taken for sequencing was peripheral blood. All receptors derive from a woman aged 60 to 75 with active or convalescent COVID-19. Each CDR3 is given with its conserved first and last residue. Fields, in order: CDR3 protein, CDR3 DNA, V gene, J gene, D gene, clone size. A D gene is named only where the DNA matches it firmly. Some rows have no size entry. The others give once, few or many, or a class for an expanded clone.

CDR3aa: CASSPPETEAFF; CDR3nt: TGTGCCAGCTCACCACCGGAGACTGAAGCTTTCTTT; v_gene: TRBV18; j_gene: TRBJ1-1; d_gene: NA; abundance: NA
CDR3aa: CASSRNNSPLHF; CDR3nt: TGTGCCAGCAGCAGGAATAATTCACCCCTCCACTTT; v_gene: TRBV12-3/TRBV12-4; j_gene: TRBJ1-6; d_gene: NA; abundance: once
CDR3aa: CASSEARGQAYGYTF; CDR3nt: TGTGCCAGCAGTGAAGCGCGGGGACAGGCCTATGGCTACACCTTC; v_gene: TRBV6-1; j_gene: TRBJ1-2; d_gene: TRBD1; abundance: NA
CDR3aa: CASSYDSSYNEQFF; CDR3nt: TGTGCCAGCAGTTACGACAGCTCCTACAATGAGCAGTTCTTC; v_gene: TRBV6-5; j_gene: TRBJ2-1; d_gene: NA; abundance: few
CDR3aa: CASRGQGVNSPLHF; CDR3nt: TGTGCCAGCAGGGGACAGGGAGTTAATTCACCCCTCCACTTT; v_gene: TRBV2; j_gene: TRBJ1-6; d_gene: TRBD1; abundance: NA
CDR3aa: CASSQDRGRDTQYF; CDR3nt: TGTGCCAGTAGTCAGGACAGGGGAAGAGATACGCAGTATTTT; v_gene: TRBV19; j_gene: TRBJ2-3; d_gene: TRBD1; abundance: once
CDR3aa: CASSLRPGTGGGIYEQYF; CDR3nt: TGTGCCAGCAGTTTACGTCCCGGGACAGGGGGCGGGATCTACGAGCAGTACTTC; v_gene: TRBV27; j_gene: TRBJ2-7; d_gene: TRBD1; abundance: NA
CDR3aa: CASARLAGGFNEQFF; CDR3nt: TGTGCCAGCGCACGGTTAGCGGGGGGATTCAATGAGCAGTTCTTC; v_gene: TRBV27; j_gene: TRBJ2-1; d_gene: TRBD2; abundance: NA
CDR3aa: CASSPRDRGYTEAFF; CDR3nt: TGTGCCAGTAGTCCACGGGACAGGGGTTACACTGAAGCTTTCTTT; v_gene: TRBV19; j_gene: TRBJ1-1; d_gene: TRBD1; abundance: NA
CDR3aa: CASSGKNRGPKDSPLHF; CDR3nt: TGTGCCAGCAGTGGTAAAAACAGGGGGCCGAAGGATTCACCCCTCCACTTT; v_gene: TRBV5-8; j_gene: TRBJ1-6; d_gene: TRBD1; abundance: NA
CDR3aa: CASSSGLAARMVYEQYF; CDR3nt: TGTGCCAGCAGCTCAGGACTAGCAGCCCGTATGGTCTACGAGCAGTACTTC; v_gene: TRBV3-1/TRBV3-2; j_gene: TRBJ2-7; d_gene: TRBD2; abundance: NA
CDR3aa: CASSLRQGDGHGELFF; CDR3nt: TGTGCCAGCTCACTGCGACAGGGGGACGGGCACGGGGAGCTGTTTTTT; v_gene: TRBV18; j_gene: TRBJ2-2; d_gene: TRBD1; abundance: NA
CDR3aa: CASSYRGLYNSPLHF; CDR3nt: TGTGCCAGCAGTTACAGGGGGCTCTATAATTCACCCCTCCACTTT; v_gene: TRBV7-9; j_gene: TRBJ1-6; d_gene: TRBD1; abundance: NA
CDR3aa: CASSPDLLTGAYGYTF; CDR3nt: TGTGCCAGCAGCCCCGACCTCTTGACAGGTGCCTATGGCTACACCTTC; v_gene: TRBV7-9; j_gene: TRBJ1-2; d_gene: NA; abundance: NA
CDR3aa: CSVSGGAFLKNEQFF; CDR3nt: TGCAGCGTTAGCGGGGGGGCCTTTTTGAAGAATGAGCAGTTCTTC; v_gene: TRBV29-1; j_gene: TRBJ2-1; d_gene: TRBD2; abundance: NA
CDR3aa: CASSQGLTGGYGYTF; CDR3nt: TGTGCCAGCAGCCAAGGTTTGACAGGGGGCTATGGCTACACCTTC; v_gene: TRBV14; j_gene: TRBJ1-2; d_gene: TRBD1; abundance: NA
CDR3aa: CSVEDRGFSYNEQFF; CDR3nt: TGCAGCGTTGAGGATCGGGGATTCTCCTACAATGAGCAGTTCTTC; v_gene: TRBV29-1; j_gene: TRBJ2-1; d_gene: NA; abundance: NA
CDR3aa: CASKPLAGGTLAKNIQYF; CDR3nt: TGTGCCAGTAAACCCCTAGCGGGGGGGACTCTAGCCAAAAACATTCAGTACTTC; v_gene: TRBV19; j_gene: TRBJ2-4; d_gene: TRBD2; abundance: NA
CDR3aa: CASSYAGSNQPQHF; CDR3nt: TGTGCCAGCAGTTATGCAGGATCTAATCAGCCCCAGCATTTT; v_gene: TRBV6-6; j_gene: TRBJ1-5; d_gene: NA; abundance: once
CDR3aa: CAWSGGTGPGIYSNQPQHF; CDR3nt: TGTGCCTGGAGTGGGGGAACAGGGCCGGGGATATATAGCAATCAGCCCCAGCATTTT; v_gene: TRBV30; j_gene: TRBJ1-5; d_gene: NA; abundance: NA
CDR3aa: CASSLESGGRWVNEQFF; CDR3nt: TGTGCCAGCAGCTTAGAGTCGGGGGGGCGTTGGGTCAATGAGCAGTTCTTC; v_gene: TRBV7-9; j_gene: TRBJ2-1; d_gene: TRBD2; abundance: NA
CDR3aa: CASSLVTTSQFIYEQYF; CDR3nt: TGTGCCAGCAGCTTAGTGACAACTAGCCAATTCATCTACGAGCAGTACTTC; v_gene: TRBV11-3; j_gene: TRBJ2-7; d_gene: NA; abundance: NA